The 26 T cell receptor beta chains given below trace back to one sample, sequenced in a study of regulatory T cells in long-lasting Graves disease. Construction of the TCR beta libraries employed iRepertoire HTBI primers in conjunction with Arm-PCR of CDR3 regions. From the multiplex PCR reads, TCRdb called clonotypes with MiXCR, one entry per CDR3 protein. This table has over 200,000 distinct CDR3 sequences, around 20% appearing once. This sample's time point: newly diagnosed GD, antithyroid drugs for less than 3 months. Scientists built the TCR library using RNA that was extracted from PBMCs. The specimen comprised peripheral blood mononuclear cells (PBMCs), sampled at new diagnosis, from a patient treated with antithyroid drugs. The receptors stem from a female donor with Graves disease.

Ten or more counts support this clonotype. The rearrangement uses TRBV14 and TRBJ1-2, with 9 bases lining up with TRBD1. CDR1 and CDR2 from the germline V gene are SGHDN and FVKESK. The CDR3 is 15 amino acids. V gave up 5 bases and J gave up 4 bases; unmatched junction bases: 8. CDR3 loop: CASSGYRGQGYGYTF. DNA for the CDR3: TGTGCCAGCAGCGGGTACCGGGGACAGGGCTATGGCTACACCTTC. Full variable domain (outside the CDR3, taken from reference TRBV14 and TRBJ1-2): EAGVTQFPSHSVIEKGQTVTLRCDPISGHDNLYWYRRVMGKEIKFLLHFVKESKQDESGMPNNRFLAERTGGTYSTLKVQPAELEDSGVYFCASSGYRGQGYGYTFGSGTRLTVV.

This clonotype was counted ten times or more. The CDR3 reads CASVTSGRVNTGELFF. CDR3 DNA: TGTGCCAGCGTGACTAGCGGGAGGGTGAACACCGGGGAGCTGTTTTTT. The chain carries TRBV28 and TRBJ2-2, with 14 bases fitting TRBD2. The CDR3 consists of 16 residues. Per germline, CDR1 MDHEN and CDR2 SYDVKM. With 8 bases clipped from V and 1 base from J, the junction kept 3 bases outside the gene matches.

CDR3 DNA sequence: TGCGCCAGCAGACTTACAGGGGGCAAAACTTACGAGCAGTACTTC. Amino acids: CASRLTGGKTYEQYF. V usage is TRBV4-1 and J usage is TRBJ2-7, with 9 bases that match TRBD1. The CDR3 contains 15 residues. V gave up 6 bases and J gave up 4 bases; unmatched junction bases: 10. Germline CDR1 is MGHRA and CDR2 is YSYEKL.

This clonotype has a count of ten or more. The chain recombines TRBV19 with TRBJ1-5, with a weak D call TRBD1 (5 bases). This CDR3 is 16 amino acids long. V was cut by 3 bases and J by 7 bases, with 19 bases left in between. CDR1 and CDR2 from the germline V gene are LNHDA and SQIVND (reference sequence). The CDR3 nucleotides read TGTGCCAGTAGTATCAGGGCAGCTCTATCGGAACAGCCCCAGCATTTT. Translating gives CASSIRAALSEQPQHF. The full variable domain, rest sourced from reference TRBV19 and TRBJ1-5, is DGGITQSPKYLFRKEGQNVTLSCEQNLNHDAMYWYRQDPGQGLRLIYYSQIVNDFQKGDIAEGYSVSREKKESFPLTVTSAQKNPTAFYLCASSIRAALSEQPQHFGDGTRLSIL.

Here the CDR3 reads CASSPMATHEQFF. The CDR3, as DNA: TGTGCCAGCTCACCGATGGCGACCCACGAGCAGTTCTTC. This chain joins TRBV18 and TRBJ2-1, with D hard to call. V was pared by 3 bases and J by 10 bases, with 13 bases between. In germline, CDR1 is KGHSH, CDR2 LQKENI. This CDR3 spans 13 amino acids.

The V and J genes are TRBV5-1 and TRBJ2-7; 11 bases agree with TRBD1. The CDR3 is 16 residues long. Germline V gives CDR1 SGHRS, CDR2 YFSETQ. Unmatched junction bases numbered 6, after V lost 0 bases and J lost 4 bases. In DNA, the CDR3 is TGCGCCAGCAGCTTGGGGCGGGGACAGGGGGTTTACGAGCAGTACTTC. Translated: CASSLGRGQGVYEQYF.

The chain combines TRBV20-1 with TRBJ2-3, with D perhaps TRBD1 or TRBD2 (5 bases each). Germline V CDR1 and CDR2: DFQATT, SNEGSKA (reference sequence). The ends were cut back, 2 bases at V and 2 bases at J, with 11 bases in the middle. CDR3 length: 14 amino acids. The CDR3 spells CSARRDPSTDTQYF. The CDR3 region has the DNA TGCAGTGCTAGACGGGACCCATCCACAGATACGCAGTATTTT.

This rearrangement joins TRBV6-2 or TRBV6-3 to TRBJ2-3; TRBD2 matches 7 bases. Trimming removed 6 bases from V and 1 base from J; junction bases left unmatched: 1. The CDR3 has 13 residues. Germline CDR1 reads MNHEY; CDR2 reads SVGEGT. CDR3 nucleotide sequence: TGTGCCAGCAGGGGAGGGGGCACAGATACGCAGTATTTT. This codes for CASRGGGTDTQYF.

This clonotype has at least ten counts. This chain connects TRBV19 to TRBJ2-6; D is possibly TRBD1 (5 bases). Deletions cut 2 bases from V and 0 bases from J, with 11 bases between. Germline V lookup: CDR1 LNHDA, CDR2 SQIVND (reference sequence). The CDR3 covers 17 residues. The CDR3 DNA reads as TGTGCCAGTAGTATACAGGAAGGGGACTCTGGGGCCAACGTCCTGACTTTC. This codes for CASSIQEGDSGANVLTF.

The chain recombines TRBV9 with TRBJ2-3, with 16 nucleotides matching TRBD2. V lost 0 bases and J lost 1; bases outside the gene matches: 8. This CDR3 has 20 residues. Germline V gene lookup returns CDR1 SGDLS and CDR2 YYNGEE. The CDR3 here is CASSVEGTSGRAGGTDTQYF. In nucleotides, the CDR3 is TGTGCCAGCAGCGTAGAGGGGACTAGCGGGAGGGCCGGAGGCACAGATACGCAGTATTTT.

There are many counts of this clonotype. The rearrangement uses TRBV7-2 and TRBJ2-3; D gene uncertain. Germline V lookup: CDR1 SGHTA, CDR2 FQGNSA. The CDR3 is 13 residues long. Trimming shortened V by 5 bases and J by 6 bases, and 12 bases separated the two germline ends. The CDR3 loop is CASSPRLSDTQYF. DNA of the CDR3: TGTGCCAGCAGCCCCCGTCTATCGGATACGCAGTATTTT.

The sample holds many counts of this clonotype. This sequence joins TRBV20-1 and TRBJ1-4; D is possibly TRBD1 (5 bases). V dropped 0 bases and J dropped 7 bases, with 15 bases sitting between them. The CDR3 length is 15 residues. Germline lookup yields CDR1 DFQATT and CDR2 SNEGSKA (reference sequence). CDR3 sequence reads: CSARDRRGGGEKLFF. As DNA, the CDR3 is TGCAGTGCTAGAGATCGTAGGGGTGGAGGTGAAAAACTGTTTTTT.

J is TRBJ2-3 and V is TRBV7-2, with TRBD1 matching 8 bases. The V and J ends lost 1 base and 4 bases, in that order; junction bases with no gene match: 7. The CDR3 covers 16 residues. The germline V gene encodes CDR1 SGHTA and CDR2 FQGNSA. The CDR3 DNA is TGTGCCAGCAGCTTAGATGGGACAGGAATCCCAGATACGCAGTATTTT. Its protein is CASSLDGTGIPDTQYF.

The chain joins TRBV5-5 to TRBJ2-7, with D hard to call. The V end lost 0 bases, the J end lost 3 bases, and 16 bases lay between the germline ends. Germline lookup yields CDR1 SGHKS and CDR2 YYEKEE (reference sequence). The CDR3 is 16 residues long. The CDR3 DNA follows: TGTGCCAGCAGCTTGGAATTGGGGTCGGCCTTCTACGAGCAGTACTTC. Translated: CASSLELGSAFYEQYF.

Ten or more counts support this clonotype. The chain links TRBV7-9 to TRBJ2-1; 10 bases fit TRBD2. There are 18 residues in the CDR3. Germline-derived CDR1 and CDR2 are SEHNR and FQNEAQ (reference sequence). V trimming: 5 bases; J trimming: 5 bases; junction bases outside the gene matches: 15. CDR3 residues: CASSGPTRLAGPDNEQFF. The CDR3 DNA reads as TGTGCCAGCAGCGGTCCAACCCGACTAGCGGGCCCCGACAATGAGCAGTTCTTC.

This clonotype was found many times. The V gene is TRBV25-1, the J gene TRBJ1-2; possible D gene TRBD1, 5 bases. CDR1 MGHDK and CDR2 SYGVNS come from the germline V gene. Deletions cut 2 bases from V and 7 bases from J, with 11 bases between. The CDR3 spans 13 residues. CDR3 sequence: CASSEQGFGGYTF. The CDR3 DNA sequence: TGTGCCAGCAGTGAACAGGGCTTCGGTGGCTACACCTTC.

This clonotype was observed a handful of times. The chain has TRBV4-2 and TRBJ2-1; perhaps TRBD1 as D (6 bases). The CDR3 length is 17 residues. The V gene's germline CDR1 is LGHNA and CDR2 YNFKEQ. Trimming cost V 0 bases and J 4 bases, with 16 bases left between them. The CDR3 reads CASSQEQWHRVYNEQFF. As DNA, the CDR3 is TGTGCCAGCAGCCAAGAGCAATGGCACAGGGTGTACAATGAGCAGTTCTTC.

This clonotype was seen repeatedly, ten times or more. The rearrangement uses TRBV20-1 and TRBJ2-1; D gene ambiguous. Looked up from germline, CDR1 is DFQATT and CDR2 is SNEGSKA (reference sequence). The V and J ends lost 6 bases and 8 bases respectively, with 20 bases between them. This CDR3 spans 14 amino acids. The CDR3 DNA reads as TGCAGTGCCCCCCGTTACATGGAACGGGATGAGCAGTTCTTC. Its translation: CSAPRYMERDEQFF.

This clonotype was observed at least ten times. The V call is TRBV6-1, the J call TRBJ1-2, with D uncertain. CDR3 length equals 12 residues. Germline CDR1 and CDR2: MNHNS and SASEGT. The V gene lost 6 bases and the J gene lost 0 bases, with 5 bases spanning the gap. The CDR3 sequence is CASRGTNYGYTF. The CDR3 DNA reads TGTGCCAGCAGGGGCACTAACTATGGCTACACCTTC.

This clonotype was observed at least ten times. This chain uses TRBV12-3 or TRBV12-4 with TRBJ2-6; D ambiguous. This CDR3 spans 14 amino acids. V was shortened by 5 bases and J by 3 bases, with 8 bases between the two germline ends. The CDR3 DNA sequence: TGTGCCAGCAGTCCCCACGGTGGGGCCAACGTCCTGACTTTC. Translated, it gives CASSPHGGANVLTF.

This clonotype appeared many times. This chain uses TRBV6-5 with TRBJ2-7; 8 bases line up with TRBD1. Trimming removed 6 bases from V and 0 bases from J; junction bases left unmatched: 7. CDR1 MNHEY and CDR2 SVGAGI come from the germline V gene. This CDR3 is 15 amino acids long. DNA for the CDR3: TGTGCCAGCAGATACACAGGGGGAGCCTCCTACGAGCAGTACTTC. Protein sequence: CASRYTGGASYEQYF.

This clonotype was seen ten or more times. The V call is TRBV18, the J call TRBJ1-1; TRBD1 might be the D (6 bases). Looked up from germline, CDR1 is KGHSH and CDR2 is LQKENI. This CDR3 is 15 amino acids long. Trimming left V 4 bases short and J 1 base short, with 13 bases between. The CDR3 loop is CASSLGTFGNTEAFF. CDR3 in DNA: TGTGCCAGCTCACTAGGGACATTCGGGAACACTGAAGCTTTCTTT.

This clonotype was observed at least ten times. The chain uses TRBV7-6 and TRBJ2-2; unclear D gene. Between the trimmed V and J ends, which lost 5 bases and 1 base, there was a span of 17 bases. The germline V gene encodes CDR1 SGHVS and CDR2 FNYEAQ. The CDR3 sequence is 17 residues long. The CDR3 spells CASSLLHRRMNTGELFF. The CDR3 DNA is TGTGCCAGCAGCCTCCTGCATCGACGGATGAACACCGGGGAGCTGTTTTTT.

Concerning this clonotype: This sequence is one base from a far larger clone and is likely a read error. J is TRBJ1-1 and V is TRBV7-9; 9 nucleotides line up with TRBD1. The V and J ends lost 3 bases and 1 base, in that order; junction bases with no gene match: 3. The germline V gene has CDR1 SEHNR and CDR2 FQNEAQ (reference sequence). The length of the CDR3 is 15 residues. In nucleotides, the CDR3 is TGTGCCAGCAGCTTCACAGGGGGCTCGAACACTGAAGCTTTCTTT. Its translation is CASSFTGGSNTEAFF.

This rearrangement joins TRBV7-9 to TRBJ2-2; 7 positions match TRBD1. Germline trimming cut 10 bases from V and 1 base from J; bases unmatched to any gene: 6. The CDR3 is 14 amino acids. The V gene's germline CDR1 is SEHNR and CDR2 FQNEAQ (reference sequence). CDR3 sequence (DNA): TGTGCCACCCCGGGACAGATGAACACCGGGGAGCTGTTTTTT. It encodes CATPGQMNTGELFF.

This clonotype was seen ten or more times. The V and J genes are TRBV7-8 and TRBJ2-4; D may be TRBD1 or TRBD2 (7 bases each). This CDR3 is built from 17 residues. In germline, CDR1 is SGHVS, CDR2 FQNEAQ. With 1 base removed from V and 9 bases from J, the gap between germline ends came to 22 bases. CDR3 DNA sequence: TGTGCCAGCAGCTTAGTGGGGGGGGACAGCAGCCGTAGCATTCAGTACTTC. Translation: CASSLVGGDSSRSIQYF. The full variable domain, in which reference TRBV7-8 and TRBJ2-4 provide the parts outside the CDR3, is GAGVSQSPRYKVAKRGQDVALRCDPISGHVSLFWYQQALGQGPEFLTYFQNEAQLDKSGLPSDRFFAERPEGSVSTLKIQRTQQEDSAVYLCASSLVGGDSSRSIQYFGAGTRLSVL.